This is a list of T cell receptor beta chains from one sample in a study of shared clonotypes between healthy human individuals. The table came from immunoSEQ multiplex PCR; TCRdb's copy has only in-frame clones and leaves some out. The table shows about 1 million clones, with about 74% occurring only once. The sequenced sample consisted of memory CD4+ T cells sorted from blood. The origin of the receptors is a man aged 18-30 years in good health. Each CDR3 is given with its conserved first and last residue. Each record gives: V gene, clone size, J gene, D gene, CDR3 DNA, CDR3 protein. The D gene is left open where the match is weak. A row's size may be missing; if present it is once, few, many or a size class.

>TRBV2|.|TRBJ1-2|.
TGTGCCAGCACCAGGGGAGTCGATGGCTACACCTTC
CASTRGVDGYTF
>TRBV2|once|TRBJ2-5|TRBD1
TGTGCCAGCAGTGAAACAGGGGCTCGGGAGACCCAGTACTTC
CASSETGARETQYF
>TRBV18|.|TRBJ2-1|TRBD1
TGTGCCAGCTCACCACCGTACAGGGGGGATGAGCAGTTCTTC
CASSPPYRGDEQFF
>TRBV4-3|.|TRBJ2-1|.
TGCGCCAGCAGCCAGGGACGTCACAATGAGCAGTTCTTC
CASSQGRHNEQFF
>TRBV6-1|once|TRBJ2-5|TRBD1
TGTGCCAGCAGTGACGCTGGACAGGCCCTCCAAGAGACCCAGTACTTC
CASSDAGQALQETQYF
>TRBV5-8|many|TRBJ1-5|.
TGTGCCAGCAGCCTTCGGACAGCAAATAAGCATTTT
CASSLRTANKHF
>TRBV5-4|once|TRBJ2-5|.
TGTGCCAGCAGCTTCCCAGGGAGAGAAGAGACCCAGTACTTC
CASSFPGREETQYF
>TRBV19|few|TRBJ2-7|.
TGTGCCAGTAGTACGCAAACCGGGACTGGCGAGCAGTACTTC
CASSTQTGTGEQYF
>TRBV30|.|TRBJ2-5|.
TGTGCCTGGAGTGTAGTCCCCGTCGGTGGAGAGACCCAGTACTTC
CAWSVVPVGGETQYF
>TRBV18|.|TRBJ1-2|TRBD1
TGTGCCAGCTCACCACCGAGCCAGGGGGTTAACTATGGCTACACCTTC
CASSPPSQGVNYGYTF
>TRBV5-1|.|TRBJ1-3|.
TGCGCCAGCTCCGGAGACGGGGGACCTGGAAACACCATATATTTT
CASSGDGGPGNTIYF
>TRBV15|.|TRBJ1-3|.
TGTGCCACCAGCAGAGATCGTTACACCATATATTTT
CATSRDRYTIYF
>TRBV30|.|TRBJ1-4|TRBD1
TGTGCCTGGAGACACACAGGGGCCATAGGGGAAAAACTGTTTTTT
CAWRHTGAIGEKLFF
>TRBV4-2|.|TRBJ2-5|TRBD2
TGTGCCAGCAGCCAAGATTTGCCTAGCGGGGGCAGGGAGACCCAGTACTTC
CASSQDLPSGGRETQYF
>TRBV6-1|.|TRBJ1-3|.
TGTGCCAGCAGCGACGGCAACTCTGGAAACACCATATATTTT
CASSDGNSGNTIYF
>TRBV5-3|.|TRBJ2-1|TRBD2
TGTGCCAGAAGTTTAGCGGGAGGGCCACAGGGCTCCTACAATGAGCAGTTCTTC
CARSLAGGPQGSYNEQFF
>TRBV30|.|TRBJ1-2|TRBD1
TGTGCCAGTTCCGGGACAGGGGGCGGTGGCTACACCTTC
CASSGTGGGGYTF
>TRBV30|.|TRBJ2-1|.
TGTGCCTGGAGTCCAGTGCTTACCTACAATGAGCAGTTCTTC
CAWSPVLTYNEQFF
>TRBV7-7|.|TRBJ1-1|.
TGTGCTAGCAGCTTAAGAAGGAACACTGAAGCTTTCTTT
CASSLRRNTEAFF
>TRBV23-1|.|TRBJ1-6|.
TGCGCCAGGATCCGGGTTCTGTATAATTCACCCCTCCACTTT
CARIRVLYNSPLHF
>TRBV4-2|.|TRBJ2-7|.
TGTGCCAGCAGCCTCGATGAAGGGTTCGAGCAGTACTTC
CASSLDEGFEQYF
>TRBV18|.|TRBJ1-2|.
TGTGCCAGCTCGGGTCAGGCCCCTTCTTATGGCTACACCTTC
CASSGQAPSYGYTF
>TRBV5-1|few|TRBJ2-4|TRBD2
TGCGCCAGCAGCTTGGATGTAGCGGGGGCAAACATTCAGTACTTC
CASSLDVAGANIQYF
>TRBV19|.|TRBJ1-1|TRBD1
TGTGCCAGCCGGGACAGATTTTTGAACACTGAAGCTTTCTTT
CASRDRFLNTEAFF
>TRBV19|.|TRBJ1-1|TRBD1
TGTGCCAGTAGTTTCGGACAGGTAGAAGCTTTCTTT
CASSFGQVEAFF
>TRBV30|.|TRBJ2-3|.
TGTGCCTGGAGTCGTAGCGTCGGGGGTACGCAGTATTTT
CAWSRSVGGTQYF
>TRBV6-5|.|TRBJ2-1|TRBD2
TGTGCCAGCACCTCTAGCGGGGGAGAGTACAATGAGCAGTTCTTC
CASTSSGGEYNEQFF
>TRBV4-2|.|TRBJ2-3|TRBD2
TGTGCCAGCAGCCAAGATCAGGCTAGCGGGGCAGATACGCAGTATTTT
CASSQDQASGADTQYF
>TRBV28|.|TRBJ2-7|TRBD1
TGTGCCAGCAGTTTACGACAGGGGGGGCAAATTACCTACGAGCAGTACTTC
CASSLRQGGQITYEQYF
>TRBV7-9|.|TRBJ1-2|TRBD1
TGTGCCAGCAGCTTTGACCTCAGGGGGCTATCTGGCTACACCTTC
CASSFDLRGLSGYTF
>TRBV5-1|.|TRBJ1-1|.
TGCGCCAGCAGCTTGGAAAGAGGGACTGAAGCTTTCTTT
CASSLERGTEAFF
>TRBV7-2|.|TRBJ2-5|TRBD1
TGTGCCAGCAGCCGTATGGACAGGGGAAAGACCCAGTACTTC
CASSRMDRGKTQYF
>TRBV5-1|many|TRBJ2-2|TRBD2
TGCGCCAGCAGCCCAGGCCCACGCGGGAGTCGTAACACCGGGGAGCTGTTTTTT
CASSPGPRGSRNTGELFF
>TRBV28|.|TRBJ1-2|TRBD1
TGTGCCAGCAGCCGTAGTACGACAGGGAAGGGCTACACCTTC
CASSRSTTGKGYTF
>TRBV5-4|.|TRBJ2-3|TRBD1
TGTGCCAGCAGCTCGGGACAGGTCGGGACAGATACGCAGTATTTT
CASSSGQVGTDTQYF
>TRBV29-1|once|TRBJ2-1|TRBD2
TGCAGCGTTGAAAGTAGCGGGAGAGGGGGCTACAATGAGCAGTTCTTC
CSVESSGRGGYNEQFF
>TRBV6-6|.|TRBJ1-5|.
TGTGCCAGCAAAGAGGGGTACAATCAGCCCCAGCATTTT
CASKEGYNQPQHF
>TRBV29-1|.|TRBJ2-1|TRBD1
TGCAGCGGTCGAAAATCAGGGGGTCTCTACAATGAGCAGTTCTTC
CSGRKSGGLYNEQFF
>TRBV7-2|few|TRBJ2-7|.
TGTGCCAGCAGCTTAGCATCGATCGAGCAGTACTTC
CASSLASIEQYF
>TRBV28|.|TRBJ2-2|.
TGTGCCAGCAGTCCCCGGGAGAACACCGGGGAGCTGTTTTTT
CASSPRENTGELFF
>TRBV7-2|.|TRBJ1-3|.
TGTGCCAGCAGACCGGACAGAGCCCTCTCTGGAAACACCATATATTTT
CASRPDRALSGNTIYF
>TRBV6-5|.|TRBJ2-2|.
TGTGCCAGCAGTTATAGTCCCGGGGAGCTGTTTTTT
CASSYSPGELFF
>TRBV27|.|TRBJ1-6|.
TGTGCCAGCAGCTATCGCGGGGTGGGGAATTCACCCCTCCACTTT
CASSYRGVGNSPLHF
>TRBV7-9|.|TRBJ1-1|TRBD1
TGTGCCAGCAGCTTAGGGACAGGGTTTGTTGAAGCTTTCTTT
CASSLGTGFVEAFF
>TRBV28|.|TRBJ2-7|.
TGTGCCAGCAGTTTAGGGAACAGGAATTACGAGCAGTACTTC
CASSLGNRNYEQYF
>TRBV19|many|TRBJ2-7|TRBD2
TGTGCCAGTAGTATCGAATTGGGACTAGCGGGAGCCGAGCAGTACTTC
CASSIELGLAGAEQYF
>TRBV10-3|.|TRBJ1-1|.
TGTGCCATCAGTGAAATCCGGGATTCTGAAGCTTTCTTT
CAISEIRDSEAFF
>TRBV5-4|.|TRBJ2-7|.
TGTGCCAGCAGCTTGGCCCCCGGGGGCTACACGAGGTACGAGCAGTACTTC
CASSLAPGGYTRYEQYF
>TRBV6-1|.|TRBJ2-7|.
TGTGCCAGCAGCTTGGAAAGGGGGGCGTACGAGCAGTACTTC
CASSLERGAYEQYF
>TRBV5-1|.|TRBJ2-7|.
TGCGCCAGCAGCGCGACAGTCTACGAGCAGTACTTC
CASSATVYEQYF
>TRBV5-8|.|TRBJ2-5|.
TGTGCCAGCAGCTTGGGGGCAGGAGGAGAGACCCAGTACTTC
CASSLGAGGETQYF
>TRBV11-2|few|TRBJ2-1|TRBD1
TGTGCCAGCAGTCAACAGACAGGGGCCTACAATGAGCAGTTCTTC
CASSQQTGAYNEQFF
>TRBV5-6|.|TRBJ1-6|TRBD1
TGTGCCAGCAGCAGTAGACAGGGAGGCAGTTCACCCCTCCACTTT
CASSSRQGGSSPLHF
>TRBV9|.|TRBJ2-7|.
TGTGCCAGCAGCGTAGGGGAGACACTGGGAGCCTACGAGCAGTACTTC
CASSVGETLGAYEQYF
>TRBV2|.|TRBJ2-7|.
TGTGCCAGCGGGAAAGGGGGATCCTACGAGCAGTACTTC
CASGKGGSYEQYF
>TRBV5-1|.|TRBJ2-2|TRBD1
TGCGCCAGCAGCTTGGGAGGGGGCGACACCGGGGAGCTGTTTTTT
CASSLGGGDTGELFF
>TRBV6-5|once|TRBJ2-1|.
TGTGCCAGCGTCGCACCACTGGGCAATGAGCAGTTCTTC
CASVAPLGNEQFF
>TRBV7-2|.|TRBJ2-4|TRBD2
TGTGCCAGCAGCTTAGAACTAGCGGGATATACCAAAAACATTCAGTACTTC
CASSLELAGYTKNIQYF